These T cell receptor beta chains were read from a single sample in a study of Ad26.COV2.S vaccination and SARS-CoV-2 variants. Produced via immunoSEQ multiplex PCR; TCRdb's table is partial and in-frame only. This sample yields around 350,000 clones, of which just over 90% are seen a single time; 3% to 4% belongs to the top ten. Here the sequenced sample was peripheral blood, taken after recovery from COVID-19. The source of these receptors is a human donor who had recovered from COVID-19. Each CDR3 is given with its conserved first and last residue. Fields, in order: J gene, D gene, clone size, V gene, CDR3 DNA, CDR3 protein. The D gene is left open where the match is weak. Not every row has a clone size; where given, it reads once, few, many or a size class.

>TRBJ2-1|TRBD2|NA|TRBV3-1/TRBV3-2
TGTGCCAGCAGCCAAAGACTAGCGGGGGGTTACAATGAGCAGTTCTTC
CASSQRLAGGYNEQFF
>TRBJ1-1|TRBD1|NA|TRBV5-1
TGCGCCAGCAGCCAACGGACAGGTACCTACACTGAAGCTTTCTTT
CASSQRTGTYTEAFF
>TRBJ2-1|TRBD1|NA|TRBV4-1
TGCGCCAGCAGCCAAGAGGACAGGGATCAATACAATGAGCAGTTCTTC
CASSQEDRDQYNEQFF
>TRBJ2-1|NA|few|TRBV14
TGTGCCAGCAGCCAAGCCAGAAACAATGAGCAGTTCTTC
CASSQARNNEQFF
>TRBJ2-5|NA|NA|TRBV5-1
TGCGCCAGCAGCTTGGCTCGGGGGCGCGACGGAGAGACCCAGTACTTC
CASSLARGRDGETQYF
>TRBJ2-1|NA|NA|TRBV6-6
TGTGCCAGCAGTACCTGGGCCTACAATGAGCAGTTCTTC
CASSTWAYNEQFF
>TRBJ1-1|NA|NA|TRBV18
TGTGCCAGCTCCCAGGGACAGAACACTGAAGCTTTCTTT
CASSQGQNTEAFF
>TRBJ1-5|NA|NA|TRBV6-6
TGTGCCAGCAGTTACACGTGGGGACGGAGCAATCAGCCCCAGCATTTT
CASSYTWGRSNQPQHF
>TRBJ1-1|NA|NA|TRBV23-1
TGCGCCAGCAGTCAGCCGGGCCCGAACACTGAAGCTTTCTTT
CASSQPGPNTEAFF
>TRBJ2-7|TRBD1|NA|TRBV19
TGTGCCAGTAGTACTCGGACAGGGCGCTCCTACGAGCAGTACTTC
CASSTRTGRSYEQYF
>TRBJ1-2|NA|once|TRBV6-1
TGTGCCAGCAGTGAAGACGGCCTCTATGGCTACACCTTC
CASSEDGLYGYTF
>TRBJ2-5|TRBD1|once|TRBV25-1
TGTGCCAGCAGTGAATCTCCGGGACAGGGGGAGGGAGAGACCCAGTACTTC
CASSESPGQGEGETQYF
>TRBJ1-1|NA|NA|TRBV12-3/TRBV12-4
TGTGCCAGCAGCTCCAGGGAGGCCCCTGAAGCTTTCTTT
CASSSREAPEAFF
>TRBJ1-5|NA|NA|TRBV6-6
TGTGCACTACGGGGAGGAACGGATCAGCCCCAGCATTTT
CALRGGTDQPQHF
>TRBJ1-1|NA|NA|TRBV6-5
TGTGCCAGCAGGTCCCAAGGGACCGGTGAAGCTTTCTTT
CASRSQGTGEAFF
>TRBJ2-6|NA|NA|TRBV6-2/TRBV6-3
TGTGCCAGCAGCCCCTGGGTGGCTGGGGCCAACGTCCTGACTTTC
CASSPWVAGANVLTF
>TRBJ1-4|NA|NA|TRBV6-5
TGTGCCAGCAGGCCAGGGCTTAATGAAAAACTGTTTTTT
CASRPGLNEKLFF
>TRBJ2-1|NA|NA|TRBV7-3
TGTGCCAGCAGCCTCGGGACCACCTCCTACAATGAGCAGTTCTTC
CASSLGTTSYNEQFF
>TRBJ1-5|NA|NA|TRBV4-1
TGCGCCAGCAGCCAACTCCGCCACCAGCCCCAGCATTTT
CASSQLRHQPQHF
>TRBJ1-5|NA|NA|TRBV9
TGTGCCAGCAGCGTAGGTTGGGGAAATCAGCCCCAGCATTTT
CASSVGWGNQPQHF
>TRBJ2-3|TRBD2|NA|TRBV9
TGTGCCAGTACTAGCGGGAGAAACACAGATACGCAGTATTTT
CASTSGRNTDTQYF
>TRBJ2-3|TRBD2|once|TRBV7-8
TGTGCCAGCAGCTTAGCGCGGACTAGCGGGGGTGATACGCAGTATTTT
CASSLARTSGGDTQYF
>TRBJ2-5|TRBD1|NA|TRBV3-1/TRBV3-2
TGTGCCAGCAGCCCCAGGGGGCAAGAGACCCAGTACTTC
CASSPRGQETQYF
>TRBJ2-6|NA|NA|TRBV27
TGTGCCAGCAGTAAACAACAGGGTGGTGGGGCCAACGTCCTGACTTTC
CASSKQQGGGANVLTF
>TRBJ1-2|NA|NA|TRBV13
TGTGCCAGCAGTTTGACAGGCTACTATGGCTACACCTTC
CASSLTGYYGYTF
>TRBJ1-2|NA|NA|TRBV27
TGTGCCAGCAAAAGACAGTTTTCGGATGGCTACACCTTC
CASKRQFSDGYTF
>TRBJ2-2|NA|few|TRBV7-9
TGTGCCAGCAGCCCCGTCGGGGACGGGGAGCTGTTTTTT
CASSPVGDGELFF
>TRBJ2-5|NA|once|TRBV7-2
TGTGCCAGCAGCTTCTCCCCAAGGGTCCAAGAGACCCAGTACTTC
CASSFSPRVQETQYF
>TRBJ1-2|NA|once|TRBV20-1
TGCAGTGCTAGTACACAGGTCAACTATGGCTACACCTTC
CSASTQVNYGYTF
>TRBJ1-2|NA|once|TRBV2
TGTGCCAGCTCTGGCTACACCTTC
CASSGYTF
>TRBJ1-1|NA|NA|TRBV5-6
TGTGCCAGCAGCTTGGTGTTCGAGGGGACTGAAGCTTTCTTT
CASSLVFEGTEAFF
>TRBJ2-1|NA|NA|TRBV9
TGTGCCAGCAGCGTAGTGGCGTGGGATGAGCAGTTCTTC
CASSVVAWDEQFF
>TRBJ1-1|NA|once|TRBV7-9
TGTGCCAGCAGCTTAGATGGGGAGGTGGGGTTT
CASSLDGEVGF
>TRBJ1-1|TRBD1|NA|TRBV10-3
TGTGCCATCAGTGCCACCGGGACAGGGATTTACACTGAAGCTTTCTTT
CAISATGTGIYTEAFF
>TRBJ2-7|TRBD1|NA|TRBV5-1
TGCGCCAGCAGACTCGGACAGGCACTCTCCTACGAGCAGTACTTC
CASRLGQALSYEQYF
>TRBJ2-2|TRBD2|NA|TRBV7-9
TGTGCCAGCAGGGACCGTAGCGGGGCCGGGGAGCTGTTTTTT
CASRDRSGAGELFF
>TRBJ2-7|NA|NA|TRBV5-5
TGTGCCAGCAGCTGGGGGACGGGCTCCTACGAGCAGTACTTC
CASSWGTGSYEQYF